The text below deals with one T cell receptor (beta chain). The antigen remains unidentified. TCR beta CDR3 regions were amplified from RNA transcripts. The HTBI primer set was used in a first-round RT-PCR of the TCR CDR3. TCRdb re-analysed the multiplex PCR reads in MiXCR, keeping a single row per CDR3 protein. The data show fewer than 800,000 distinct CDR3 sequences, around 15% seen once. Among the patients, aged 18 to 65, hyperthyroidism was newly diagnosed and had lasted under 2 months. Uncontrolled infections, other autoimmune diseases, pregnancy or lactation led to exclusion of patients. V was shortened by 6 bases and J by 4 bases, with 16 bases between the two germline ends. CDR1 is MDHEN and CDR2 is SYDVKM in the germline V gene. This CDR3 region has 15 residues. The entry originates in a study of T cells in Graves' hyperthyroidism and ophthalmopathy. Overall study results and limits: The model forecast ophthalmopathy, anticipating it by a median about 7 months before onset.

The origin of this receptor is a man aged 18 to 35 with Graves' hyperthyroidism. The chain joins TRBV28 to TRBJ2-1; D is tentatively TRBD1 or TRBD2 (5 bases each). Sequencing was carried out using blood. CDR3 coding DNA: TGTGCCAGCAGCCAACCTGGGGGTGGATACAATGAGCAGTTCTTC. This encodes CASSQPGGGYNEQFF.